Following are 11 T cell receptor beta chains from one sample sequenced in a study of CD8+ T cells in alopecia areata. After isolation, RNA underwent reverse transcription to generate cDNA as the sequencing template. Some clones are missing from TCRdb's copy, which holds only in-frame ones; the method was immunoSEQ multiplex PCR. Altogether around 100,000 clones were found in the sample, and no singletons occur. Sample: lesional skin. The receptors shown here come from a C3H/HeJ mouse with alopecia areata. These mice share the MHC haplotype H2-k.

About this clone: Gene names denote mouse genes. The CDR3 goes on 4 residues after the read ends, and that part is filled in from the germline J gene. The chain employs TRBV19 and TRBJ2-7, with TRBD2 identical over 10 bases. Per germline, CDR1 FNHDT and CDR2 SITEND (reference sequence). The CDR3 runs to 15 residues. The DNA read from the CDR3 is TGTGCCAGCAGTACTTCGGACTGGGGGTCTTAT. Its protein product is CASSTSDWGSY. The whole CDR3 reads CASSTSDWGSYEQYF.

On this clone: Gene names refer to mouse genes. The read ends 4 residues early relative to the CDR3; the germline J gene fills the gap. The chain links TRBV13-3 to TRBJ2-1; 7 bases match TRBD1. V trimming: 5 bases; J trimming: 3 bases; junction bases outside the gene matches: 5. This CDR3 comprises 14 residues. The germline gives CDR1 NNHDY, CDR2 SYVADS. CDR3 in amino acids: CASSRQGLYAEQFF. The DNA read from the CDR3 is TGTGCCAGCAGCCGACAGGGCCTCTATGCT.

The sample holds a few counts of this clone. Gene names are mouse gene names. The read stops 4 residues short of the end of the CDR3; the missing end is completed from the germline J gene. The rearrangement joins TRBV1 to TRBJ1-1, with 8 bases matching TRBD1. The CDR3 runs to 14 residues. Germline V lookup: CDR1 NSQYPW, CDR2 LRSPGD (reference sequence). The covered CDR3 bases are TGCACCTGCAGTGCGCGACAGGGGAGCGCA. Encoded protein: CTCSARQGSA. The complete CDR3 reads CTCSARQGSAEVFF.

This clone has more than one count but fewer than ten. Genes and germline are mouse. The CDR3 DNA, read in part, is TGTGCCAGCGCGACAGGGGTGGACACCGGG. It specifies CASATGVDTG. In full, the CDR3 is CASATGVDTGQLYF. The V gene is TRBV19, the J gene TRBJ2-2; TRBD1 matches at 8 bases. From the germline J gene comes the end of the CDR3, since the read stops 4 residues before it. V trimming: 7 bases; J trimming: 3 bases; junction bases outside the gene matches: 5. Germline CDR1 FNHDT, CDR2 SITEND (reference sequence). The CDR3 has 14 amino acids.

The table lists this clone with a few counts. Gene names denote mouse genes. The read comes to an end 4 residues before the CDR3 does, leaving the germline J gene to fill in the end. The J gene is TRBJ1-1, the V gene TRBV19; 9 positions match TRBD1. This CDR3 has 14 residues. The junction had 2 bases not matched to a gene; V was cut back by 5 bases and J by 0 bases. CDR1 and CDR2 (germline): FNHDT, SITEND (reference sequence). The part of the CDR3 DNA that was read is TGTGCCAGCAGACGGGACAGGGCAAACACA. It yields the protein CASRRDRANT. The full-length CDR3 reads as CASRRDRANTEVFF.

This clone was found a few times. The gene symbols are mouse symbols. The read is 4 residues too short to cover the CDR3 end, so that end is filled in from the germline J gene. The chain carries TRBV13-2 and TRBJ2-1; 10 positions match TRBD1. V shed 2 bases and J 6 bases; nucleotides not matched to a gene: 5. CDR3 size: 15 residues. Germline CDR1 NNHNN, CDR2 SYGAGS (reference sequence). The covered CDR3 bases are TGTGCCAGCGGTGAGCGGACAGGGGGGGGTGCT. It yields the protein CASGERTGGGA. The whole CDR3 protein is CASGERTGGGAEQFF.

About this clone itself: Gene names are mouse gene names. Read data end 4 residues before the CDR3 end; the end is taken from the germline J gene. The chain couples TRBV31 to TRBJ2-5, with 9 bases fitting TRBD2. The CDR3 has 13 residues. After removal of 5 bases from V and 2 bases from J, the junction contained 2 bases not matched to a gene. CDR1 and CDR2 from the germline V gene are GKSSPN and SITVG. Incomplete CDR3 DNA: TGTGCCTGGGAGGACTGGGGCCAAGAC. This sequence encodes CAWEDWGQD. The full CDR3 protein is CAWEDWGQDTQYF.

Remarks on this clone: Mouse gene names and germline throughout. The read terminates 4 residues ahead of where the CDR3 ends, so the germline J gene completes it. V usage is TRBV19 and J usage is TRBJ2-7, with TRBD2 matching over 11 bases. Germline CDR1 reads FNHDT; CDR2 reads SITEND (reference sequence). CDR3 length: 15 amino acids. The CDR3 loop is CASSQLGGRGDEQYF. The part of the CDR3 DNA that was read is TGTGCCAGCAGCCAACTGGGGGGGCGAGGAGAT.

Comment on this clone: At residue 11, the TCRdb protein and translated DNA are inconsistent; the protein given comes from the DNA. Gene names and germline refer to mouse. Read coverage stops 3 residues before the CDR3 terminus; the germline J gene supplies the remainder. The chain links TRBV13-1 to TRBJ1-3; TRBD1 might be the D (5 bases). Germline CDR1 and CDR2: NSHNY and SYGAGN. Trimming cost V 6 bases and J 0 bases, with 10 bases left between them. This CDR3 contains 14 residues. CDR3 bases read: TGTGCCAGCACCCGGGACTCTTCTGGAAATACG. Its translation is CASTRDSSGNT. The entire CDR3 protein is CASTRDSSGNTLYF.

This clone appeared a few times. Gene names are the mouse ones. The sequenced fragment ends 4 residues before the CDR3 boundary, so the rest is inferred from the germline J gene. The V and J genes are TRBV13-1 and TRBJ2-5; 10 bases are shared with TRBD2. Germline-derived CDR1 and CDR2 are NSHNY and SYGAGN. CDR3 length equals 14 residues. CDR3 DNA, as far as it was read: TGTGCCAGCAGTGACGGACTGGGGGAAGAC. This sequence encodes CASSDGLGED. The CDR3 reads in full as CASSDGLGEDTQYF.

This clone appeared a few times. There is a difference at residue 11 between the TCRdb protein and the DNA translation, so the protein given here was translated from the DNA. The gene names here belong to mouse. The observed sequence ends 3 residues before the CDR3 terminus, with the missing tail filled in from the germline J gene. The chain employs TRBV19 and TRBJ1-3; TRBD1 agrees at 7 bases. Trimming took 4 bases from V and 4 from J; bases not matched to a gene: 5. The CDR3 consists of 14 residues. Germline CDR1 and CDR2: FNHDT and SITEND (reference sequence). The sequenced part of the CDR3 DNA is TGTGCCAGCAGTCCTGACAGGGTCGGAAATACG. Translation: CASSPDRVGNT. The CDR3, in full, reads CASSPDRVGNTLYF.